This entry features one TCR beta chain sequence. Its specific antigen is unknown. No much larger clone is present one base from it, and per-base qualities are unavailable. Taken from cysteine to phenylalanine, the CDR3 has 15 residues. Of all the DNA, just the CDR3 is kept, 45 bases in frame from base 1. Ends trimmed: V by 3 bases, J by 6 bases; bases unmatched to a gene: 4. Sequences MNHEY (CDR1) and SMNVEV (CDR2) are obtained from the germline V gene (reference sequence). TCRbeta CDR3 regions were amplified from genomic DNA by means of the immunoSEQ Assay, a bias-controlled multiplex PCR. Regarding the original processing steps: The number of nucleated cells in each sample was estimated by amplification of reference gene primers within the assay. To quantify the absolute abundance of each unique TCRbeta CDR3 rearrangement, sequence reads were collapsed and filtered. For each sample, productive Simpson clonality was calculated as the square root of Simpson's diversity index across productive rearrangements. The clones in this table, taken by TCRdb from immuneACCESS, are in-frame only. Not every clone is retained; where verified, under half of the shortfall comes from an unresolved V gene, and the cause of the rest is unknown. D and trimming were read from the DNA, whereas the V and J calls and clone size are those reported in that table. Across this sample there are about 140,000 clones, with around 78% seen only once. The ten largest clones represent roughly 4.7% of the sample.

The collaborating institutions used their own protocols to collect whole blood in K2EDTA tubes. Collaborator samples were shipped for TCRbeta analysis as frozen whole blood, isolated PBMCs, or DNA extracted from either sample type. The record originates from a study of blood T cell repertoires in COVID-19 (dated by TCRdb to 2019 to 2021). Background on the whole study: Samples from collaborators originated in the United States, Italy and Spain and spanned both the acute and convalescent phases of COVID-19. The material from the prospective study consisted of cDNA or gDNA derived from T cells, B-cell-depleted T cells, or PBMCs. The dataset comprised deeply sampled blood TCRbeta repertoires from subjects exposed to, actively infected with, or recovered from COVID-19. The repertoires were released in a freely available public database meant as a resource for research on the immune response to SARS-CoV-2. The samples were drawn from two sources: the first 160 participants of the ongoing ImmuneRACE study, and fewer than 1,500 subjects contributed by 6 global collaborators. Sample metadata almost always included a de-identified subject ID, COVID-19 status, age in years and sex. HLA class I and class II types, where available, came from metadata supplied by the sample provider rather than from assay-based typing.

On the study overall, not on this receptor specifically: The quantity of clinical and demographic metadata differed by source and by participant and was supplied without curation.

Sequencing was carried out using peripheral blood. The sequence came from a woman aged 80 or over with active or convalescent COVID-19. The V gene is TRBV27 and the J gene is TRBJ2-1, with TRBD2 identical over 11 junction bases. The nucleotides read TGTGCCAGCAGTTTCATTAGCGGGGGGGCCAATGAGCAGTTCTTC. This gives the protein CASSFISGGANEQFF.